The text below deals with one T cell receptor (beta chain). With 5 bases clipped from V and 1 base from J, the junction kept 8 bases outside the gene matches. The CDR3 extends over 16 amino acids. CDR1 and CDR2 from the germline V gene are SGHVS and FQNEAQ. The data stem from a study of CD8 T cells in Susac syndrome. cDNA came from about 0.5 to 1 ug RNA primed by random hexamers. The method of amplification for TCR beta CDR3 was immunoSEQ multiplex PCR, covering 54 Vbeta and 13 Jbeta. TCRdb recomputed calls from the immunoSEQ multiplex PCR reads with MiXCR, one row per CDR3 protein. The data hold roughly 180,000 distinct CDR3 sequences, with 90% to 95% observed a single time.

V gene TRBV7-8 combines with J gene TRBJ1-5; TRBD1 matches 7 bases. The TCR was taken from a human donor in good health. The sequencing input was CD4+ T cells from PBMCs. The CDR3 DNA is TGTGCCAGCAGCCCACGATTGGGACAGAGCAATCAGCCCCAGCATTTT. This codes for CASSPRLGQSNQPQHF.